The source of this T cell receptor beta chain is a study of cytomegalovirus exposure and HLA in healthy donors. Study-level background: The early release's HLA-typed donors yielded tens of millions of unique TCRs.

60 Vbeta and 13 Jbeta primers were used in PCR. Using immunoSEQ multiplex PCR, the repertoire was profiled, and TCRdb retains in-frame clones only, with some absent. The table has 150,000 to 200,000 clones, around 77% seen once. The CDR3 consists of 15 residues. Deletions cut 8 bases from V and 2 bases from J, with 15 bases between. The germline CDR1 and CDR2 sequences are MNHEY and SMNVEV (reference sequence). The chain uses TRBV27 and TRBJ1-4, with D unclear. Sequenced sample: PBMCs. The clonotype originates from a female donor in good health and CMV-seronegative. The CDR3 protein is CASLCVRTTNEKLFF. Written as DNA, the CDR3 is TGTGCCAGCCTTTGTGTCAGAACCACTAATGAAAAACTGTTTTTT.